This TCR beta chain was found in a study of CDR3 diversity in severe acne. One entry per CDR3 protein results from TCRdb running MiXCR on the PCR reads. Of 90,000 or so distinct CDR3 sequences in the sample, 45% to 55% were seen once. The ends lost 8 bases at V and 9 bases at J; junction bases unmatched: 6. Germline V gene data show CDR1 as SNHLY and CDR2 as FYNNEI. The length of the CDR3 is 12 residues. The TCR was taken from a male donor in good health, serving as a control. The V and J genes are TRBV2 and TRBJ2-4; 8 nucleotides align to TRBD1. Sequencing was performed on blood. The CDR3 nucleotides read TGTGCCAGCTCCATGACAGGGGTCATTCAGTACTTC. It specifies CASSMTGVIQYF.